These 7 T cell receptor beta chains were all obtained from the same sample, sequenced in a study of human T cells and chemical hapten exposure. RNA extraction used unfractionated whole blood as the source of total RNA. TCRdb analysed the 5' RACE reads with MiXCR anew, one entry per CDR3 protein. Among 75,000 or so distinct CDR3 sequences, roughly 15% were seen once, and the ten largest hold under 7.5%. The source of these receptors is a female donor in good health.

The sample holds a few counts of this clonotype. The genes are TRBV24-1 and TRBJ2-2; D may be TRBD2 (5 bases). The germline V gene encodes CDR1 KGHDR and CDR2 SFDVKD. V was trimmed by 10 bases and J by 7 bases, leaving 18 bases between them. The CDR3 totals 14 residues. The CDR3 here is CATQAEEAVGELFF. The CDR3 DNA is TGTGCCACACAAGCGGAGGAGGCTGTCGGGGAGCTGTTTTTT.

This clonotype was seen a handful of times. This chain uses TRBV4-3 with TRBJ2-3, with D unclear. The V end lost 5 bases, the J end lost 5 bases, and 11 bases lay between the germline ends. The CDR3 runs 13 residues. Germline V gives CDR1 LGHNA, CDR2 YSLEER. DNA of the CDR3: TGCGCCAGCAGCACACCGAACGGAGATACGCAGTATTTT. Translated: CASSTPNGDTQYF.

The chain has TRBV6-5 and TRBJ1-2; D remains unclear. Trimming removed 6 bases at V and 8 bases at J, with 13 bases between. Germline V gene sequence: CDR1 MNHEY, CDR2 SVGAGI. The CDR3 is made up of 12 amino acids. The CDR3 is CASRSRSWGYTF. In DNA form, the CDR3 reads TGTGCCAGCAGGTCCAGGAGTTGGGGCTACACCTTC.

This clonotype was recorded a few times. The chain recombines TRBV6-6 with TRBJ1-2, with 8 bases aligning to TRBD1. CDR1 is MNHNY, CDR2 SVGAGI, per germline (reference sequence). The V and J ends lost 2 bases and 8 bases, in that order; junction bases with no gene match: 1. This CDR3 is 12 amino acids long. The CDR3 coding sequence is TGTGCCAGCAGTTACCAGGGGGCAGGCTACACCTTC. Residues: CASSYQGAGYTF.

This clonotype was observed a handful of times. The chain has TRBV12-3 or TRBV12-4 and TRBJ1-1; D might be TRBD1 (5 bases). The CDR3 has 14 amino acids. Trimming stripped 3 bases from V and 0 bases from J, with 8 bases between. The CDR3 reads CASSFRGMNTEAFF. The CDR3, as DNA: TGTGCCAGCAGTTTCCGGGGGATGAACACTGAAGCTTTCTTT.

There are many counts of this clonotype. This chain links TRBV7-2 with TRBJ1-2; 7 bases are shared with TRBD1. The CDR3 totals 13 residues. Germline V CDR1 and CDR2: SGHTA, FQGNSA. Trimming removed 5 bases from V and 6 bases from J; junction bases left unmatched: 6. The CDR3 coding sequence is TGTGCCAGCAGCGGACAGGCTCAGGATGGCTACACCTTC. Translation: CASSGQAQDGYTF. The full variable domain, its missing parts supplied by reference TRBV7-2 and TRBJ1-2, is GAGVSQSPSNKVTEKGKDVELRCDPISGHTALYWYRQSLGQGLEFLIYFQGNSAPDKSGLPSDRFSAERTGGSVSTLTIQRTQQEDSAVYLCASSGQAQDGYTFGSGTRLTVV.

The CDR3 is CASSQIGTNGEQFF. The CDR3, as DNA: TGCGCCAGCAGCCAGATCGGGACTAACGGTGAGCAGTTCTTC. The chain is built from TRBV4-3 and TRBJ2-1; 7 positions match TRBD2. Unmatched junction bases numbered 8, after V lost 3 bases and J lost 9 bases. The CDR3 totals 14 residues. Germline CDR1 reads LGHNA; CDR2 reads YSLEER.